The 5 T cell receptor beta chains given below trace back to one sample, sequenced in a study of blood T cell repertoires in COVID-19. Sequencing used immunoSEQ multiplex PCR; TCRdb keeps in-frame clones, though not all of them. The sample consists of around 280,000 clones, 87% of them appearing once. The sample comprised PBMCs or T cells enriched from blood (not recorded which). The receptors come from a woman between 35 and 50 years old who had recovered from COVID-19.

The chain employs TRBV5-5 and TRBJ1-1, with D hard to call. The V and J ends lost 1 base and 0 bases respectively, with 10 bases between them. Germline V gives CDR1 SGHKS, CDR2 YYEKEE (reference sequence). The length of the CDR3 is 15 residues. The CDR3 is CASSLFTAMNTEAFF. In nucleotides, the CDR3 is TGTGCCAGCAGCTTGTTTACAGCCATGAACACTGAAGCTTTCTTT.

The rearrangement joins TRBV28 to TRBJ1-4; TRBD1 might be the D (6 bases). V lost 5 bases and J 0 bases, leaving 10 bases between the germline ends. The CDR3 consists of 15 residues. The germline V gene encodes CDR1 MDHEN and CDR2 SYDVKM. The CDR3 region is CASSTNRATNEKLFF. CDR3 coding DNA: TGTGCCAGCAGTACAAACAGGGCAACTAATGAAAAACTGTTTTTT.

This clone has only a few counts. The chain combines TRBV30 with TRBJ2-7, with 7 bases that match TRBD2. Germline CDR1 reads GTSNPN; CDR2 reads SVGIG (reference sequence). The trim removed 0 bases at V and 0 bases at J, leaving 11 bases unmatched. This CDR3 is 17 amino acids long. In DNA, the CDR3 is TGTGCCTGGAGTGTACTAGCCCGGGGGAGGGGCTCCTACGAGCAGTACTTC. Translating it yields CAWSVLARGRGSYEQYF.

This sequence joins TRBV20-1 and TRBJ1-3; D call uncertain. V gave up 3 bases and J gave up 0 bases, with 9 bases separating them. The CDR3 covers 14 residues. CDR1 and CDR2 from the germline V gene are DFQATT and SNEGSKA (reference sequence). The CDR3: CSASFSSSGNTIYF. The CDR3 nucleotides are TGCAGTGCTAGTTTTTCGAGCTCTGGAAACACCATATATTTT.

This clone is a singleton in its sample. The chain carries TRBV29-1 and TRBJ1-2, with D possibly matching TRBD1 (5 bases). Germline loops: CDR1 SQVTM, CDR2 ANQGSEA. CDR3 length: 12 residues. Trimming took 4 bases from V and 4 from J, leaving 10 bases between them. The CDR3 loop is CSVVKGIYGYTF. As DNA, the CDR3 is TGCAGCGTTGTTAAGGGGATCTATGGCTACACCTTC.